In its sample, the clone carrying this T cell receptor (beta chain) was seen a few times. Building of the TCR beta libraries involved iRepertoire HTBI primers and Arm-PCR of CDR3 regions. TCRdb itself ran the multiplex PCR reads through MiXCR, one entry per CDR3 protein. Of 300,000 to 350,000 distinct CDR3 sequences in the sample, 20% were seen once. This sample was included in a study of regulatory T cells in long-lasting Graves disease. Specified time point: persistent/refractory GD, antithyroid drugs over 5 years with positive TRAb. PBMC RNA was the source of the TCR library. This CDR3 spans 14 amino acids. CDR1 and CDR2 from the germline V gene are MNHEY and SVGAGI. V lost 4 bases and J lost 3; bases outside the gene matches: 5.

The chain carries TRBV6-5 and TRBJ2-7; 8 nucleotides match TRBD1. This TCR came from a female donor with Graves disease. The sample here was peripheral blood mononuclear cells (PBMCs), taken when the disease was refractory, from a patient treated with antithyroid drugs. The CDR3 region is CASSSAGGGYEQYF. The DNA of the CDR3 is TGTGCCAGCAGTTCCGCAGGGGGCGGCTACGAGCAGTACTTC.